The 13 T cell receptor beta chains in this list originate from one sample, sequenced in a study of T-cell reconstitution after alpha-beta-depleted transplantation in children. Unique molecular identifiers were incorporated into the prepared TCRbeta library. TCRdb analysed the PCR reads with MiXCR anew, one entry per CDR3 protein. Found here are about 690,000 distinct CDR3 sequences, 16% of them singletons; the top ten hold over 0.95%. The sequences come from PBMCs from the stem cell graft donor, collected from the stem cell graft. The receptors were sampled from a human donor who donated a stem cell graft to a child with acute myeloid leukemia.

This clonotype was seen only a few times. The J gene is TRBJ2-5, the V gene TRBV4-2; D is unclear. The germline V gene encodes CDR1 LGHNA and CDR2 YNFKEQ. CDR3 length: 15 amino acids. Trimming removed 1 base at V and 2 bases at J, with 11 bases between. The CDR3 DNA reads as TGTGCCAGCAGCCAAGTTCTCACACAGCAAGAGACCCAGTACTTC. Translation gives CASSQVLTQQETQYF.

At least ten counts were recorded for this clonotype. The chain recombines TRBV7-2 with TRBJ2-7, with TRBD2 identical over 9 bases. The V segment lost 4 bases and the J segment 2 bases; nucleotides outside the gene matches: 3. The CDR3 is 14 amino acids. The V gene's germline CDR1 is SGHTA and CDR2 FQGNSA. The DNA for the CDR3 is TGTGCCAGCAGCTCGGGACTAGCCACCTACGAGCAGTACTTC. Its protein product is CASSSGLATYEQYF.

Turning to this clonotype: A much larger clone lies a single base off, so this may be a read error. The genes are TRBV6-1 and TRBJ1-5; tentative D call: TRBD1 (5 bases). This CDR3 has 14 amino acids. Per germline, CDR1 MNHNS and CDR2 SASEGT. CDR3 region: CASRSGRGNEPQHF. Here the CDR3 DNA reads TGTGCCAGCAGGTCAGGGCGAGGCAATGAGCCCCAGCATTTT.

This clonotype was picked up many times. The chain joins TRBV12-3 or TRBV12-4 to TRBJ1-5, with D perhaps matching TRBD1 (6 bases). The CDR3 is made up of 15 amino acids. With 6 bases removed from V and 4 bases from J, the gap between germline ends came to 16 bases. The CDR3 spells CASRRQATGNQPQHF. CDR3 DNA sequence: TGTGCCAGCAGACGACAGGCAACGGGGAATCAGCCCCAGCATTTT.

The sample holds many counts of this clonotype. The chain carries TRBV5-6 and TRBJ1-4; no firm D call. Germline V gives CDR1 SGHDT, CDR2 YYEEEE. With 4 bases removed from V and 12 bases from J, the gap between germline ends came to 16 bases. CDR3 length equals 13 residues. The CDR3 protein is CASSPSRSGELFF. The CDR3 coding sequence is TGTGCCAGCAGCCCGTCTAGGTCTGGGGAACTGTTTTTT.

This clonotype was found many times. This chain's CDR3 is CSATELAGAYNEQFF. CDR3 nucleotides: TGCAGTGCTACGGAACTAGCGGGGGCCTACAATGAGCAGTTCTTC. V gene TRBV20-1 combines with J gene TRBJ2-1; 11 bases fit TRBD2. CDR3 length: 15 residues. Germline V lookup: CDR1 DFQATT, CDR2 SNEGSKA (reference sequence). The ends lost 4 bases at V and 2 bases at J; junction bases unmatched: 4.

In this sample, this clonotype turned up a few times. The CDR3 is CATSRGPPGRANTGELFF. CDR3 nucleotides: TGTGCCACCAGCAGAGGTCCGCCGGGGCGAGCGAACACCGGGGAGCTGTTTTTT. This chain uses TRBV15 with TRBJ2-2, with D possibly called TRBD1 or TRBD2 (5 bases each). Trimming took 1 base from V and 0 from J, leaving 15 bases between them. The CDR3 is made up of 18 amino acids. Germline loops: CDR1 LNHNV, CDR2 YYDKDF (reference sequence).

V gene TRBV12-3 or TRBV12-4 combines with J gene TRBJ1-5; no definite D call. Trimming took 3 bases from V and 3 from J, leaving 9 bases between them. CDR3 size: 14 residues. The CDR3 DNA follows: TGTGCCAGCAGTTTGAACCGCGTCAATCAGCCCCAGCATTTT. Translating gives CASSLNRVNQPQHF.

This clonotype was seen a handful of times. As DNA, the CDR3 is TGTGCCTCCACACCCCAGAGAACGAACACTGAAGCTTTCTTT. Translation: CASTPQRTNTEAFF. The V call is TRBV11-2, the J call TRBJ1-1, with unresolved D. CDR1 SGHAT and CDR2 FQNNGV come from the germline V gene. Trimming removed 11 bases at V and 1 base at J, with 17 bases between. The length of the CDR3 is 14 residues.

V and J are TRBV3-1 and TRBJ2-5, with no clear D. Trimming stripped 0 bases from V and 0 bases from J, with 11 bases between. Germline values: CDR1 LGHDT, CDR2 YNNKEL (reference sequence). This CDR3 is built from 16 residues. The CDR3 DNA reads TGTGCCAGCAGCCAAGAAAACACAGCGTACCAAGAGACCCAGTACTTC. Residues: CASSQENTAYQETQYF.

This clonotype was picked up many times. The rearrangement uses TRBV5-1 and TRBJ2-7; no definite D call. Germline assignment: CDR1 SGHRS and CDR2 YFSETQ. V gave up 8 bases and J gave up 5 bases, with 17 bases separating them. This CDR3 is built from 13 residues. DNA for the CDR3: TGCGCCAGGGCCCCACCCGTTGGCGACGAGCAGTACTTC. Translation: CARAPPVGDEQYF.

This clonotype was detected many times. The chain links TRBV5-1 to TRBJ1-1, with 8 bases matching TRBD1. The CDR3 consists of 16 residues. V was pared by 0 bases and J by 4 bases, with 8 bases of the junction left unmatched. CDR1 SGHRS and CDR2 YFSETQ come from the germline V gene. The CDR3 DNA reads TGCGCCAGCAGCTTGGGGTCGACAGGGGTGGGCACTGAAGCTTTCTTT. It yields the protein CASSLGSTGVGTEAFF.

This clonotype was recorded at least ten times. This chain connects TRBV20-1 to TRBJ2-3; 8 positions match TRBD2. The CDR3 is 16 amino acids. Germline V CDR1 and CDR2: DFQATT, SNEGSKA (reference sequence). Trimming removed 0 bases from V and 2 bases from J; junction bases left unmatched: 7. CDR3 DNA sequence: TGCAGTGCTAGAGATCCCCAGCGGGGGCCCACAGATACGCAGTATTTT. Translation gives CSARDPQRGPTDTQYF.